This T cell receptor (beta chain) comes out of a study of cytomegalovirus exposure and HLA in healthy donors. Using immunoSEQ multiplex PCR, the repertoire was profiled, and TCRdb retains in-frame clones only, with some absent. The data show about 110,000 clones, about 88% seen once. Separation from the roughly 700-subject first cohort characterized the roughly 130-subject validation cohort, to which the donors belonged. Study-wide results and limits: Researchers reported that a few CMV-associated chains were confirmed in vitro as CMV antigen-specific. Many donors shared some public TCRs, even though most TCR sequences were rare.

As to this clone: The antigen is undetermined.

V lost 0 bases and J lost 5, with 13 bases in between. The germline V gene encodes CDR1 LGHNA and CDR2 YSLEER. The CDR3 is made up of 15 amino acids. Sequenced: PBMCs. The origin of this receptor is a woman under 30 in good health and CMV-seronegative. V and J are TRBV4-3 and TRBJ2-5; no firm D call. The CDR3 sequence is CASSQDRLARETQYF. As DNA, the CDR3 is TGCGCCAGCAGCCAAGATCGTCTGGCGCGGGAGACCCAGTACTTC.